The rows below give T cell receptor beta chains drawn from one sample of a study of CD8 T cells in ankylosing spondylitis. TCRdb ran MiXCR on the 5' RACE reads and lists one entry per CDR3 protein. The table includes 700,000 to 850,000 distinct CDR3 sequences, 12% detected once. The sequencing sample was made of blood, either unsorted or a sorted T cell fraction (not recorded which). The receptors come from a male donor with ankylosing spondylitis. The CDR3 runs from the conserved cysteine through the conserved F or W. The D gene is left open where the match is weak. Expanded clones are given a class, and other clones once, few, many or no size at all.

d_gene: TRBD2
len: 16
v_gene: TRBV20-1
abundance: -
j_gene: TRBJ2-3
CDR3nt: TGCAGTGGGATTAGCGGGAGATGGCAGGGAACAGATACGCAGTATTTT
CDR3aa: CSGISGRWQGTDTQYF

d_gene: -
len: 16
v_gene: TRBV5-1
abundance: few
j_gene: TRBJ2-5
CDR3nt: TGCGCCAGCAGCTTGGGCAGGGCGCCCATCCAAGAGACCCAGTACTTC
CDR3aa: CASSLGRAPIQETQYF

d_gene: -
len: 15
v_gene: TRBV12-3/TRBV12-4
abundance: few
j_gene: TRBJ2-1
CDR3nt: TGTGCCAGCAGTTTCTCTTCCCTAGGCAACAATGAGCAGTTCTTC
CDR3aa: CASSFSSLGNNEQFF

d_gene: TRBD2
len: 17
v_gene: TRBV5-1
abundance: -
j_gene: TRBJ2-1
CDR3nt: TGCGCCAGCAGCTTAAGTTGGACTAGCGGGAGGAGAGATGAGCAGTTCTTC
CDR3aa: CASSLSWTSGRRDEQFF

d_gene: TRBD2
len: 15
v_gene: TRBV20-1
abundance: few
j_gene: TRBJ2-3
CDR3nt: TGCAGTGCTACCCCTGGGCTAGCGGTCACAGATACGCAGTATTTT
CDR3aa: CSATPGLAVTDTQYF

d_gene: TRBD2
len: 15
v_gene: TRBV6-2/TRBV6-3
abundance: few
j_gene: TRBJ2-7
CDR3nt: TGTGCCAGCAGACTACTAGCGGGGGCCGACTACGAGCAGTACTTC
CDR3aa: CASRLLAGADYEQYF

d_gene: TRBD2
len: 15
v_gene: TRBV20-1
abundance: few
j_gene: TRBJ2-3
CDR3nt: TGCAGTGCGGGGACTAGCGGGAGTGGCACAGATACGCAGTATTTT
CDR3aa: CSAGTSGSGTDTQYF

d_gene: -
len: 15
v_gene: TRBV5-1
abundance: few
j_gene: TRBJ1-3
CDR3nt: TGCGCCAGCAGCCTGGACCTCATCCCTGGAAACACCATATATTTT
CDR3aa: CASSLDLIPGNTIYF

d_gene: -
len: 17
v_gene: TRBV20-1
abundance: -
j_gene: TRBJ2-1
CDR3nt: TGCAGTGCTAGAGATCCCGGACAGGGAGGGATAAGAGATGAGCAGTTCTTC
CDR3aa: CSARDPGQGGIRDEQFF

d_gene: TRBD1
len: 14
v_gene: TRBV20-1
abundance: few
j_gene: TRBJ1-2
CDR3nt: TGCAGTGCTAGAGGGACAGGGACTAACTATGGCTACACCTTC
CDR3aa: CSARGTGTNYGYTF

d_gene: -
len: 14
v_gene: TRBV5-5
abundance: many
j_gene: TRBJ2-1
CDR3nt: TGTGCCAGCAGCTTTTCGGGACCTTTCAATGAGCAGTTCTTC
CDR3aa: CASSFSGPFNEQFF

d_gene: -
len: 15
v_gene: TRBV4-3
abundance: many
j_gene: TRBJ1-2
CDR3nt: TGCGCCAGCAGCCAAGAGGTCAAGGGAGGCTATGGCTACACCTTC
CDR3aa: CASSQEVKGGYGYTF

d_gene: -
len: 15
v_gene: TRBV7-6
abundance: few
j_gene: TRBJ1-3
CDR3nt: TGTGCCAGCAGCCCGCTTCCCATATCTGGAAACACCATATATTTT
CDR3aa: CASSPLPISGNTIYF

d_gene: TRBD1
len: 14
v_gene: TRBV20-1
abundance: -
j_gene: TRBJ2-3
CDR3nt: TGCAGTGAACAGCCGGGACAGGGAACAGATACGCAGTATTTT
CDR3aa: CSEQPGQGTDTQYF

d_gene: -
len: 15
v_gene: TRBV18
abundance: few
j_gene: TRBJ2-7
CDR3nt: TGTGCCAGCTCACCACCTCAGGTTGCCTCCTACGAGCAGTACTTC
CDR3aa: CASSPPQVASYEQYF

d_gene: TRBD1
len: 15
v_gene: TRBV28
abundance: few
j_gene: TRBJ1-4
CDR3nt: TGTGCCAGCAGTCCCCACAGGGGGCGCGTAGAAAAACTGTTTTTT
CDR3aa: CASSPHRGRVEKLFF

d_gene: TRBD2
len: 19
v_gene: TRBV28
abundance: -
j_gene: TRBJ2-7
CDR3nt: TGTGCCAGCAGTACGCGGTGGCTAGCGGGAGGGCCGGATTCCTACGAGCAGTACTTC
CDR3aa: CASSTRWLAGGPDSYEQYF

d_gene: -
len: 11
v_gene: TRBV6-2/TRBV6-3
abundance: few
j_gene: TRBJ1-1
CDR3nt: TGTGCCACTGGAGAGGTCACTGAAGCTTTCTTT
CDR3aa: CATGEVTEAFF

d_gene: TRBD1
len: 15
v_gene: TRBV5-1
abundance: -
j_gene: TRBJ2-1
CDR3nt: TGCGCCAGCAGCTGGCAGACAGGGGGTGTGCATGAGCAGTTCTTC
CDR3aa: CASSWQTGGVHEQFF

d_gene: -
len: 13
v_gene: TRBV7-9
abundance: -
j_gene: TRBJ1-3
CDR3nt: TGTGCCACGGACTGGAGCTCTGGAAACACCATATATTTT
CDR3aa: CATDWSSGNTIYF

d_gene: -
len: 13
v_gene: TRBV20-1
abundance: many
j_gene: TRBJ2-4
CDR3nt: TGCAGTGCTAGAGATGGAGGGTTCGACATTCAGTACTTC
CDR3aa: CSARDGGFDIQYF

d_gene: TRBD1
len: 15
v_gene: TRBV25-1
abundance: few
j_gene: TRBJ1-6
CDR3nt: TGTGCCAGCAGAACAGGGGGCGGCTATAATTCACCCCTCCACTTT
CDR3aa: CASRTGGGYNSPLHF

d_gene: -
len: 13
v_gene: TRBV24-1
abundance: many
j_gene: TRBJ2-3
CDR3nt: TGTGCCACCAGTGTTCAGGGGACGAAGACGCAGTATTTT
CDR3aa: CATSVQGTKTQYF

d_gene: -
len: 16
v_gene: TRBV6-1
abundance: many
j_gene: TRBJ1-3
CDR3nt: TGTGCCAGCAGACCTCTGGGGGGCGCGTCAGGAAACACCATATATTTT
CDR3aa: CASRPLGGASGNTIYF

d_gene: -
len: 13
v_gene: TRBV29-1
abundance: many
j_gene: TRBJ1-4
CDR3nt: TGCAGCGTCGGGTGGAGGGGGAATGAAAAACTGTTTTTT
CDR3aa: CSVGWRGNEKLFF

d_gene: -
len: 12
v_gene: TRBV7-9
abundance: few
j_gene: TRBJ1-1
CDR3nt: TGTGCCAGCAGCTTAGGGACTATCGGGGCTTTCTTT
CDR3aa: CASSLGTIGAFF

d_gene: TRBD1
len: 13
v_gene: TRBV20-1
abundance: many
j_gene: TRBJ1-2
CDR3nt: TGCAGTGCCGCCAGGGGGCTCAACTATGGCTACACCTTC
CDR3aa: CSAARGLNYGYTF

d_gene: -
len: 12
v_gene: TRBV18
abundance: -
j_gene: TRBJ2-1
CDR3nt: TGTGCCAGCTCAGGATCGTTCACTGAGCAGTTCTTC
CDR3aa: CASSGSFTEQFF

d_gene: -
len: 16
v_gene: TRBV5-1
abundance: -
j_gene: TRBJ2-5
CDR3nt: TGCGCCAGCAGCTTTAGGGCGGGACCTAGGGGAGAGACCCAGTACTTC
CDR3aa: CASSFRAGPRGETQYF

d_gene: -
len: 16
v_gene: TRBV2
abundance: few
j_gene: TRBJ1-5
CDR3nt: TGTGCCAGCAGGGCAACTGAGGCGGGGACCGATCAGCCCCAGCATTTT
CDR3aa: CASRATEAGTDQPQHF

d_gene: -
len: 16
v_gene: TRBV28
abundance: -
j_gene: TRBJ2-5
CDR3nt: TGTGCCAGCAGCTCCCCCCGGAGAGGGATACCGGAGACCCAGTACTTC
CDR3aa: CASSSPRRGIPETQYF

d_gene: -
len: 15
v_gene: TRBV15
abundance: -
j_gene: TRBJ1-4
CDR3nt: TGTGCCACCAGCCCATACCTTGGGGCGAATGAAAAACTGTTTTTT
CDR3aa: CATSPYLGANEKLFF

d_gene: -
len: 14
v_gene: TRBV7-9
abundance: few
j_gene: TRBJ2-2
CDR3nt: TGTGCCACCCACAGGGATCCGGACACCGGGGAGCTGTTTTTT
CDR3aa: CATHRDPDTGELFF

d_gene: -
len: 14
v_gene: TRBV7-9
abundance: many
j_gene: TRBJ2-5
CDR3nt: TGTGCCAGCAGCCTTCGTAGGGGTGGAGAGACCCAGTACTTC
CDR3aa: CASSLRRGGETQYF

d_gene: -
len: 15
v_gene: TRBV19
abundance: -
j_gene: TRBJ1-3
CDR3nt: TGTGCCAGTAGTATGGAGACGGACTCTGGAAACACCATATATTTT
CDR3aa: CASSMETDSGNTIYF

d_gene: -
len: 12
v_gene: TRBV6-6
abundance: few
j_gene: TRBJ1-5
CDR3nt: TGTGCCAGCAGTTACGGACACCAGCCCCAGCATTTT
CDR3aa: CASSYGHQPQHF

d_gene: -
len: 13
v_gene: TRBV10-2
abundance: -
j_gene: TRBJ1-2
CDR3nt: TGCGCCAGCAGTTTCGACTTCTCCTATGGCTACACCTTC
CDR3aa: CASSFDFSYGYTF

d_gene: -
len: 14
v_gene: TRBV7-2
abundance: many
j_gene: TRBJ2-7
CDR3nt: TGTGCCAGCAGCTCCGGGATGGGAAATTACGAGCAGTACTTC
CDR3aa: CASSSGMGNYEQYF

d_gene: -
len: 14
v_gene: TRBV20-1
abundance: -
j_gene: TRBJ1-4
CDR3nt: TGCAGTGCTGCCGTCCGGAAAGGAGATGAAAAACTGTTTTTT
CDR3aa: CSAAVRKGDEKLFF

d_gene: -
len: 12
v_gene: TRBV6-5
abundance: -
j_gene: TRBJ2-1
CDR3nt: TGTGCCAGCAGCAAAACTAGCACTGAGCAGTTCTTC
CDR3aa: CASSKTSTEQFF

d_gene: -
len: 13
v_gene: TRBV5-1
abundance: few
j_gene: TRBJ2-1
CDR3nt: TGCGCCAGCAGCTTGGTACTAGGTAATGAGCAGTTCTTC
CDR3aa: CASSLVLGNEQFF

d_gene: TRBD2
len: 14
v_gene: TRBV20-1
abundance: many
j_gene: TRBJ2-3
CDR3nt: TGCAGTGCTAGGATAGCGGGAGCGGCAGATACGCAGTATTTT
CDR3aa: CSARIAGAADTQYF

d_gene: -
len: 14
v_gene: TRBV7-9
abundance: -
j_gene: TRBJ2-1
CDR3nt: TGTGCCAGCAGCTTCACCTCCGCGACCAATGAGCAGTTCTTC
CDR3aa: CASSFTSATNEQFF

d_gene: -
len: 13
v_gene: TRBV5-1
abundance: many
j_gene: TRBJ2-2
CDR3nt: TGTGCCAGCAGCTTGTGGAACACCGGGGAGCTGTTTTTT
CDR3aa: CASSLWNTGELFF

d_gene: -
len: 14
v_gene: TRBV10-1
abundance: -
j_gene: TRBJ2-5
CDR3nt: TGCGCCAGCAGCCGAGACATGTACCAAGAGACCCAGTACTTC
CDR3aa: CASSRDMYQETQYF

d_gene: TRBD1
len: 13
v_gene: TRBV4-2
abundance: many
j_gene: TRBJ1-2
CDR3nt: TGTGCCAGCAGCCGACAGGGAGGCTATGGCTACACCTTC
CDR3aa: CASSRQGGYGYTF

d_gene: -
len: 13
v_gene: TRBV6-5
abundance: -
j_gene: TRBJ2-3
CDR3nt: TGTGCCAGCAGTTACCCTGGGCAAGATACGCAGTATTTT
CDR3aa: CASSYPGQDTQYF

d_gene: -
len: 11
v_gene: TRBV20-1
abundance: few
j_gene: TRBJ2-7
CDR3nt: TGCAGTGCTGTAGGGTCATGGGAGCAGTACTTC
CDR3aa: CSAVGSWEQYF

d_gene: -
len: 13
v_gene: TRBV7-2
abundance: -
j_gene: TRBJ1-1
CDR3nt: TGTGCCAGCAGCTCGGGACGGCAGACTGAAGCTTTCTTT
CDR3aa: CASSSGRQTEAFF

d_gene: -
len: 14
v_gene: TRBV10-3
abundance: many
j_gene: TRBJ2-5
CDR3nt: TGTGCCATCAGTGATTTATCGTACCAAGAGACCCAGTACTTC
CDR3aa: CAISDLSYQETQYF

d_gene: TRBD2
len: 15
v_gene: TRBV3-1
abundance: -
j_gene: TRBJ2-1
CDR3nt: TGTGCCAGCAGCCAAACGGGACTAGCGAGGAATGAGCAGTTCTTC
CDR3aa: CASSQTGLARNEQFF

d_gene: TRBD2
len: 15
v_gene: TRBV5-1
abundance: -
j_gene: TRBJ2-7
CDR3nt: TGCGCCAGCAGCCCATTGGGACTAGCGGGGGCTGAGCAGTACTTC
CDR3aa: CASSPLGLAGAEQYF

d_gene: -
len: 14
v_gene: TRBV5-1
abundance: few
j_gene: TRBJ1-5
CDR3nt: TGCGCCAGCAGCTTGGGCGCACAGGGTCAGCCCCAGCATTTT
CDR3aa: CASSLGAQGQPQHF